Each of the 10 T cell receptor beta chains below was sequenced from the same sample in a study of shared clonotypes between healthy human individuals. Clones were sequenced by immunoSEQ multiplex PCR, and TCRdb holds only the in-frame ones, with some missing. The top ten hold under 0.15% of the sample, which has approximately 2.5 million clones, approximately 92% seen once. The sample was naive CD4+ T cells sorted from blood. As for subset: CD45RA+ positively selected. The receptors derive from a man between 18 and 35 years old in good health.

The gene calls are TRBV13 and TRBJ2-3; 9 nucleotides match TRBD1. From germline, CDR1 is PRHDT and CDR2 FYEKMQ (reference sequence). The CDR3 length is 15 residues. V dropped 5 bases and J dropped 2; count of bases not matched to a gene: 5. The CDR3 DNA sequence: TGTGCCAGCAGCCCCAGGGACAGGGTCACAGATACGCAGTATTTT. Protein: CASSPRDRVTDTQYF. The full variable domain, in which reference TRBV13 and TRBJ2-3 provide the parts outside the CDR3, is AAGVIQSPRHLIKEKRETATLKCYPIPRHDTVYWYQQGPGQDPQFLISFYEKMQSDKGSIPDRFSAQQFSDYHSELNMSSLELGDSALYFCASSPRDRVTDTQYFGPGTRLTVL.

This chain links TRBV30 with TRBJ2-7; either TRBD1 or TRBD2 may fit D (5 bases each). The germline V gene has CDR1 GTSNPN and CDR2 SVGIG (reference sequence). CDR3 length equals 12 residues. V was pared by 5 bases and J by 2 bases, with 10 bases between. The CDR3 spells CAWGTGPYEQYF. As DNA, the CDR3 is TGTGCCTGGGGGACGGGGCCCTACGAGCAGTACTTC.

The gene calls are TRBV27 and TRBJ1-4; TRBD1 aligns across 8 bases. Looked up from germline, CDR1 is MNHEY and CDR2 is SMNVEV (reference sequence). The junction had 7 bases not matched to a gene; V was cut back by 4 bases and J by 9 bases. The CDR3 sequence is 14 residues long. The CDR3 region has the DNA TGTGCCAGCAGTTCAGACAGGGGAAGCCAAAAACTGTTTTTT. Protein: CASSSDRGSQKLFF.

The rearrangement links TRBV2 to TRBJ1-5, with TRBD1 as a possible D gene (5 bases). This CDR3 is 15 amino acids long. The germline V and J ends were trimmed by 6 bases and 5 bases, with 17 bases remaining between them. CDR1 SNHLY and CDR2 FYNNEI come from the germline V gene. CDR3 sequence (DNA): TGTGCCAGCAGCAGTCTCATGGGGGGAGATCAGCCCCAGCATTTT. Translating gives CASSSLMGGDQPQHF. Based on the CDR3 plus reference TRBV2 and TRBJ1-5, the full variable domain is EPEVTQTPSHQVTQMGQEVILRCVPISNHLYFYWYRQILGQKVEFLVSFYNNEISEKSEIFDDQFSVERPDGSNFTLKIRSTKLEDSAMYFCASSSLMGGDQPQHFGDGTRLSIL.

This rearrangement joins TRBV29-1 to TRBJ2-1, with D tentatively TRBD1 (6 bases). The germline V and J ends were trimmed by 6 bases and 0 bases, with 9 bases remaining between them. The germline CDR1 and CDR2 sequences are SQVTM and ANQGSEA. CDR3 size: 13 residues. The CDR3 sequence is CSVGQSSYNEQFF. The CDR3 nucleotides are TGCAGCGTAGGACAGAGCTCCTACAATGAGCAGTTCTTC.

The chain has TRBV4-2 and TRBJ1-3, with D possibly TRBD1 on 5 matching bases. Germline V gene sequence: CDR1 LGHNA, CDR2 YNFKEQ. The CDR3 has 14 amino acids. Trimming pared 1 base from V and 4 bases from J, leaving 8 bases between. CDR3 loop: CASSQAQVGNTIYF. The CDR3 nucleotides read TGTGCCAGCAGCCAAGCACAGGTGGGAAACACCATATATTTT.

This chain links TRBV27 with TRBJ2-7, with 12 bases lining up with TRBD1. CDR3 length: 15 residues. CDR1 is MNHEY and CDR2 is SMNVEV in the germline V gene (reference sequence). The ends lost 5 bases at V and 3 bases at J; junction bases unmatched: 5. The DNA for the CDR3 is TGTGCCAGCAGTAGAGGGGACAGGGGGCGCTACGAGCAGTACTTC. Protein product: CASSRGDRGRYEQYF.

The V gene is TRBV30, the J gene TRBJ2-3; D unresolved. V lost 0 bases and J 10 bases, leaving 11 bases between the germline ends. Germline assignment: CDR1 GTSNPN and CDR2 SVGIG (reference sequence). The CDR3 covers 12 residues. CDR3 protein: CAWSVQLDAQYF. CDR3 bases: TGTGCCTGGAGTGTACAACTGGACGCGCAGTATTTT.

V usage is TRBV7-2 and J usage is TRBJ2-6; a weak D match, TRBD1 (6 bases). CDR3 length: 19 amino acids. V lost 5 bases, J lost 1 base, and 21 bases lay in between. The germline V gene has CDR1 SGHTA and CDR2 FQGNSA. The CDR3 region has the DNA TGTGCCAGCAGCCAATCGGTGGTGGGGGCGCTATCTGGGGCCAACGTCCTGACTTTC. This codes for CASSQSVVGALSGANVLTF.

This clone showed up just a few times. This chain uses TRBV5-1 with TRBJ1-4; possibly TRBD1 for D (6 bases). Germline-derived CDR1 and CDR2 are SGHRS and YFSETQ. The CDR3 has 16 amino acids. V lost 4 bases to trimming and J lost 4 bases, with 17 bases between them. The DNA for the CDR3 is TGCGCCAGCAGCATTACAGGGAGTCGGATTAATGAAAAACTGTTTTTT. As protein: CASSITGSRINEKLFF.